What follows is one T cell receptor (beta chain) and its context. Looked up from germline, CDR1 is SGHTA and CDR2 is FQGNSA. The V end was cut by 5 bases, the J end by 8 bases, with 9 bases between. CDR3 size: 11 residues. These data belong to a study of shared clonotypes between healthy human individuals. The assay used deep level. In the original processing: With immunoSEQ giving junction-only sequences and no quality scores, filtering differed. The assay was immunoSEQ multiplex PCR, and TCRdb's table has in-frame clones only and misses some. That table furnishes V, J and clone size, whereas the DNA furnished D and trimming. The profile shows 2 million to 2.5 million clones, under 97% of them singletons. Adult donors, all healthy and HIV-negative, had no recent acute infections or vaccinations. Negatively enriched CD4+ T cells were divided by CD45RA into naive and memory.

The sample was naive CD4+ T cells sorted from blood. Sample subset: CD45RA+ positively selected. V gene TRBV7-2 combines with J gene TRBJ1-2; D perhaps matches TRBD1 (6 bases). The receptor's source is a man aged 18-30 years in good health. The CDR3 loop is CASSLQGGYTF. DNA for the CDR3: TGTGCCAGCAGCCTCCAGGGGGGCTACACCTTC.